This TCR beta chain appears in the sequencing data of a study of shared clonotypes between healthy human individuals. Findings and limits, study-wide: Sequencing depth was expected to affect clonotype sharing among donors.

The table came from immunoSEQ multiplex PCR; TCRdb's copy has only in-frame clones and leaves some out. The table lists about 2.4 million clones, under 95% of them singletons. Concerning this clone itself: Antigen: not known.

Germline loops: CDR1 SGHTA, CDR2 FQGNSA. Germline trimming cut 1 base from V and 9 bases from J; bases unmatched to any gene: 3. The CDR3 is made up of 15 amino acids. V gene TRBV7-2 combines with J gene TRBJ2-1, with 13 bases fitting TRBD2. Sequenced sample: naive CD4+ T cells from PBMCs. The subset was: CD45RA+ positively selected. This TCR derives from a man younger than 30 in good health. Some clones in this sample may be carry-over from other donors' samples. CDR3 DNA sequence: TGTGCCAGCAGCTTAGTTGGACTAGCGGGAGCTGAGCAGTTCTTC. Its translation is CASSLVGLAGAEQFF.